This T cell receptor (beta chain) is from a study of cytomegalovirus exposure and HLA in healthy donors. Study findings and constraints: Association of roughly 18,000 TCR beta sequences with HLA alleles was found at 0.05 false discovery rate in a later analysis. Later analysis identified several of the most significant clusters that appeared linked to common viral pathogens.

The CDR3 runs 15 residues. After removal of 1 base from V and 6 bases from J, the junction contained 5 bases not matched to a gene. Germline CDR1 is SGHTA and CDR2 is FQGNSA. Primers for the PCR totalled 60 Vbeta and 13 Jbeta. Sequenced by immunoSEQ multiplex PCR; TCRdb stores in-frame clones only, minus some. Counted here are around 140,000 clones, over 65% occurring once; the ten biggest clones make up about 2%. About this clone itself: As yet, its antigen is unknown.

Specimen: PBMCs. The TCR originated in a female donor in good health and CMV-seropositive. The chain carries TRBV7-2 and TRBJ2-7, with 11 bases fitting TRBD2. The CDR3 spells CASSLGNSGRGEQYF. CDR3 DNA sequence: TGTGCCAGCAGCTTAGGTAATAGCGGGAGGGGCGAGCAGTACTTC.